These 3 T cell receptor beta chains were sequenced from one sample in a study of beta chain features in type 1 diabetes. The investigators reverse transcribed all of the isolated RNA, so they sequenced expressed TCRB transcripts. Sequenced by immunoSEQ multiplex PCR; TCRdb stores in-frame clones only, minus some. Seen here are 400,000 to 550,000 clones, 10% to 12% observed once, and the top ten hold 0.045% to 0.05%. The sequencing sample was made of naive CD4+ T cells from blood. The receptors stem from a woman aged 18 to 35 in good health.

The chain employs TRBV9 and TRBJ2-7; maybe TRBD2 (5 bases). V was shortened by 2 bases and J by 2 bases, with 17 bases between the two germline ends. This CDR3 has 16 residues. Germline V gives CDR1 SGDLS, CDR2 YYNGEE. The CDR3 region has the DNA TGTGCCAGCAGCGTGGATATAGCGCGTGGAACCTACGAGCAGTACTTC. Protein: CASSVDIARGTYEQYF.

This clone was counted between two and nine times. V usage is TRBV2 and J usage is TRBJ1-2; 7 bases match TRBD1. CDR1 SNHLY and CDR2 FYNNEI come from the germline V gene. Trimming at V came to 7 bases and at J to 2 bases, leaving 4 bases not matched to a gene. The CDR3 consists of 13 residues. CDR3 in DNA: TGTGCCAGCAAGACAGGGAGGAACTATGGCTACACCTTC. This codes for CASKTGRNYGYTF. Variable domain in full (rest from reference TRBV2 and TRBJ1-2): EPEVTQTPSHQVTQMGQEVILRCVPISNHLYFYWYRQILGQKVEFLVSFYNNEISEKSEIFDDQFSVERPDGSNFTLKIRSTKLEDSAMYFCASKTGRNYGYTFGSGTRLTVV.

This clone was picked up a small number of times. The rearrangement links TRBV9 to TRBJ2-3; D perhaps matches TRBD1 (5 bases). V was shortened by 0 bases and J by 4 bases, with 15 bases between the two germline ends. From germline, CDR1 is SGDLS and CDR2 YYNGEE. The CDR3 has 16 amino acids. The CDR3 region is CASSVAAGPAADTQYF. Written as DNA, the CDR3 is TGTGCCAGCAGCGTAGCGGCAGGGCCTGCCGCAGATACGCAGTATTTT.